The 3 T cell receptor beta chains listed next were all sequenced from one sample in a study of vaccination and CD4 T cells after COVID-19. With the Oncomine TCR Beta short-read assay, DNA from cultured CD4+ T cells was sequenced. Investigators obtained genomic DNA by extraction from cultured CD4+ T cells. TCRdb fed the PCR reads into MiXCR, producing one record per CDR3 protein. The sample has over 9,000 distinct CDR3 sequences, 25% to 30% seen once. The treatment was: approximately nine-day PBMC culture with coronavirus spike peptide pools or control peptides (ViraFEST assay). From the unexposed donor, CD4+ T cells were collected ahead of the COVID-19 pandemic (2011-2018). Their target antigens are unknown. The sequencing sample was made of CD4+ T cells from blood, cultured in vitro. All receptors come from a human donor in good health.

The chain is built from TRBV20-1 and TRBJ2-7; 14 bases line up with TRBD2. Germline V gene data show CDR1 as DFQATT and CDR2 as SNEGSKA (reference sequence). The CDR3 spans 13 residues. With 7 bases clipped from V and 6 bases from J, the junction kept 5 bases outside the gene matches. CDR3 in amino acids: CSVPGLAGVEQYF. CDR3 DNA: TGCAGTGTCCCGGGACTAGCGGGAGTCGAGCAGTACTTC.

This chain connects TRBV5-1 to TRBJ1-2, with a tentative D call TRBD1 (6 bases). The CDR3 contains 14 residues. V was trimmed by 0 bases and J by 4 bases, leaving 10 bases between them. CDR1 is SGHRS, CDR2 YFSETQ, per germline. The CDR3 spells CASSLEAQGYGYTF. In nucleotides, the CDR3 is TGCGCCAGCAGCTTGGAGGCACAGGGCTATGGCTACACCTTC.

The chain joins TRBV27 to TRBJ2-3, with D maybe TRBD2 (5 bases). Looked up from germline, CDR1 is MNHEY and CDR2 is SMNVEV (reference sequence). Trimming stripped 10 bases from V and 2 bases from J, with 19 bases between. The CDR3 sequence is 15 residues long. The CDR3 sequence: CAIYLKRPVTDTQYF. The CDR3 region has the DNA TGTGCCATTTATTTGAAGCGGCCAGTCACAGATACGCAGTATTTT.